The sequence of this T cell receptor beta chain was determined in a study of circulating tumor DNA in untreated peripheral T-cell lymphoma (dated by TCRdb to the early 2020s). Broad study findings and their caveats: Tumor-specific clonotypes were identified in about four fifths of patients, with identification achieved from around nine tenths of baseline tissues and approximately 61% of baseline serum samples.

Counted from cysteine to phenylalanine, this CDR3 has 16 amino acids. Only CDR3 DNA remains: 48 bases, in frame from the first base. Here V drops 3 bases and J drops 1 base, and the junction holds 4 bases not matched to any gene. CDR1 and CDR2, looked up from the germline V gene, are SGHNT and YENEEA. To find tumor-specific TCR clonotypes, researchers sequenced baseline tumor tissue that had been collected prior to treatment. In a trial, the study monitored patients with peripheral T-cell lymphoma who were getting frontline treatment by applying next-generation sequencing to their T-cell receptor sequences. Library preparation employed the immunoSEQ multiplex PCR assay. TCRdb carries this immuneACCESS record with in-frame sequences only. Its versions omit some clonotypes, under half of them owing to an unresolved V gene in the studies checked, with the rest unexplained. The sample table records around 6,300 clones; 50% to 75% of these occur just once. 55% of the sample is held by the ten biggest clonotypes.

As concerns this clone: It lacks a known antigen. Base qualities were left out, and no much larger clone turns up one base away.

This chain is built from TRBV11-3 and TRBJ2-7, with 12 bases in between that match TRBD1. Sequencing was carried out using tumor tissue. The clonotype was recovered from a human donor with peripheral T-cell lymphoma. The CDR3 region: CASSLGDRGLSYEQYF. DNA sequence: TGTGCCAGCAGCTTGGGGGACAGGGGGCTTTCCTACGAGCAGTACTTC.